This T cell receptor beta chain was documented in a study of T cell repertoires in cytomegalovirus infection. Study information: In public TCR beta signatures, there were indications of both CMV infection and matching HLA type.

Trimming pared 5 bases from V and 0 bases from J, leaving 13 bases between. The CDR3 loop spans 15 amino acids. The germline CDR1 and CDR2 sequences are MNHEY and SMNVEV (reference sequence). This clonotype was seen repeatedly, ten times or more. The antigen remains undetermined. Each CDR3 protein is one row after TCRdb ran MiXCR on the reads. The sample holds about 740,000 distinct CDR3 sequences, 35% to 45% seen once. Study-wide results and limits: HLA-C-restricted CMV-specific TCR beta clonotypes prevailed in the ex vivo response. Based on cumulative public TCR beta family frequency, carriers of CMV plus the relevant HLA were identified.

Sequences were obtained from PBMCs. The sequence derives from a human donor in good health (CMV status not recorded). Some clones in this sample may be carry-over from other donors' samples. The J gene is TRBJ1-1, the V gene TRBV27; no definite D call. DNA for the CDR3: TGTGCCAGCAGTAAGACCTGGGATATGAACACTGAAGCTTTCTTT. This sequence encodes CASSKTWDMNTEAFF.